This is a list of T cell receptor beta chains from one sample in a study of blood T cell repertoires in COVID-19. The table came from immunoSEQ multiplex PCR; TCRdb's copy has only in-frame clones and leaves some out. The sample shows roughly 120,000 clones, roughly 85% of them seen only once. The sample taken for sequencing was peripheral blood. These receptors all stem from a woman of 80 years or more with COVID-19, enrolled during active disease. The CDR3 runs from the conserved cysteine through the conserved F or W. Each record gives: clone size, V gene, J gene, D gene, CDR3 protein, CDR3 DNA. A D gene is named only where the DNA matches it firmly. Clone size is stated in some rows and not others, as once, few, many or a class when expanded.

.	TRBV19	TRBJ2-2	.	CASRNSAGELFF	TGTGCCAGTAGAAATTCGGCCGGGGAGCTGTTTTTT
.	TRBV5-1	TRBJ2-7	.	CASSLYGANEQYF	TGCGCCAGCAGCTTGTACGGTGCGAACGAGCAGTACTTC
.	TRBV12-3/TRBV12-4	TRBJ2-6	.	CASSSLGANVLTF	TGTGCCAGCAGTTCGTTGGGGGCCAACGTCCTGACTTTC
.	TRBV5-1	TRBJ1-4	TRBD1	CASSLGQGRGEKLFF	TGCGCCAGCAGCTTGGGACAGGGCCGGGGGGAAAAACTGTTTTTT
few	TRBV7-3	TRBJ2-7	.	CASSVNILAQQYF	TGTGCCAGCAGCGTAAATATACTAGCCCAGCAGTACTTC
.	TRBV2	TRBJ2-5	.	CASSVSFGGTQYF	TGTGCCAGCAGTGTGAGCTTCGGCGGGACCCAGTACTTC
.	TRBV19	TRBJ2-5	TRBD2	CASSIGTSGRTKTQYF	TGTGCCAGTAGTATCGGGACTAGCGGGAGGACGAAGACCCAGTACTTC
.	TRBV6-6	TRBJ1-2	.	CASSYAADYGYTF	TGTGCCAGCAGTTACGCGGCGGACTATGGCTACACCTTC
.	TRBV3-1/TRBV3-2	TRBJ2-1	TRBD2	CASSQEDSGRALFF	TGTGCCAGCAGCCAAGAAGATAGCGGGAGGGCCTTGTTCTTC
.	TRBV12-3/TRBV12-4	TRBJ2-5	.	CASRRTSEETQYF	TGTGCCAGCAGGAGGACTTCTGAAGAGACCCAGTACTTC
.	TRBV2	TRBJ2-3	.	CASSGSVAASTDTQYF	TGTGCCAGCAGTGGCTCGGTAGCGGCCTCCACAGATACGCAGTATTTT
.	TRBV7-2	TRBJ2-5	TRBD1	CASSLRGHQETQYF	TGTGCCAGCAGCTTGAGGGGGCACCAAGAGACCCAGTACTTC
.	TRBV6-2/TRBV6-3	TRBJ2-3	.	CASSRGSGTDTQYF	TGTGCCAGCAGTAGGGGTTCAGGAACAGATACGCAGTATTTT
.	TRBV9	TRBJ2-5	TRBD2	CASSDSGGGTQYF	TGTGCCAGCAGCGACAGCGGGGGAGGTACCCAGTACTTC
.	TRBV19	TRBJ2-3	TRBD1	CASKTGTGSPDTQYF	TGTGCCAGTAAGACCGGGACAGGGTCACCAGATACGCAGTATTTT
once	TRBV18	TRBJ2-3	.	CASCREVGRADTQYF	TGTGCCAGTTGCCGGGAAGTCGGGAGAGCGGATACGCAGTATTTT
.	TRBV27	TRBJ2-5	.	CASKGKTVQETQYF	TGTGCCAGCAAGGGAAAGACAGTTCAAGAGACCCAGTACTTC
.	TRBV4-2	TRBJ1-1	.	CASSQEHRNTEAFF	TGTGCCAGCAGCCAAGAACACAGAAACACTGAAGCTTTCTTT
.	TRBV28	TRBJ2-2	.	CASSSGYTGELFF	TGTGCCAGCAGTTCCGGGTACACCGGGGAGCTGTTTTTT
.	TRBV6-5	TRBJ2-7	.	CASSYTGSKGYEQYF	TGTGCCAGCAGTTATACGGGGTCCAAAGGCTACGAGCAGTACTTC
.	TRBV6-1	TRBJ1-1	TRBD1	CASSENRDRGHFGNTEAFF	TGTGCCAGCAGTGAAAACCGGGACAGGGGGCATTTTGGGAACACTGAAGCTTTCTTT
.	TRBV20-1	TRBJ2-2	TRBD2	CSASKTSSGLGAGELFF	TGCAGTGCTAGTAAAACCAGTAGCGGGCTGGGGGCCGGGGAGCTGTTTTTT
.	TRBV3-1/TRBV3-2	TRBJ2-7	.	CASSHNRSSYEQYF	TGTGCCAGCAGCCACAACAGATCGTCCTACGAGCAGTACTTC
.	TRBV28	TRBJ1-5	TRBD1	CASRTGQGIAQPQHF	TGTGCCAGCAGAACGGGACAGGGGATTGCTCAGCCCCAGCATTTT
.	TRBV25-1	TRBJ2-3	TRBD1	CASSEFDRGTDTQYF	TGTGCCAGCAGTGAATTCGACAGGGGAACAGATACGCAGTATTTT
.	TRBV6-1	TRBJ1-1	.	CASSEGQANTEAFF	TGTGCCAGCAGTGAAGGACAGGCCAACACTGAAGCTTTCTTT
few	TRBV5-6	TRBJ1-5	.	CASSLQGQPQHF	TGTGCCAGCAGCTTGCAGGGGCAGCCCCAGCATTTT
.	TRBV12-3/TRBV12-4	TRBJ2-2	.	CAISAENTGELFF	TGTGCCATTTCCGCGGAGAACACCGGGGAGCTGTTTTTT
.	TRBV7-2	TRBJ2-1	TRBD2	CASSLSSGRPYNEQFF	TGTGCCAGCAGCTTATCTAGCGGGAGGCCTTACAATGAGCAGTTCTTC
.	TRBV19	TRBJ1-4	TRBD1	CASTIVGQRNEKLFF	TGTGCCAGTACCATCGTGGGACAGAGAAATGAAAAACTGTTTTTT
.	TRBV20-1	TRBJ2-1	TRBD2	CSASLIVSGRSYNEQFF	TGCAGTGCTAGTCTTATCGTTAGCGGGAGGTCCTACAATGAGCAGTTCTTC
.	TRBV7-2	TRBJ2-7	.	CASSLWGGEQYF	TGTGCCAGCAGCTTATGGGGAGGCGAGCAGTACTTC
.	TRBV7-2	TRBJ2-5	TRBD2	CASSSWMAGGETQYF	TGTGCCAGCAGCTCTTGGATGGCGGGAGGGGAGACCCAGTACTTC
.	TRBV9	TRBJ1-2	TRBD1	CASSVGVLRGGGGYTF	TGTGCCAGCAGCGTAGGGGTCCTTAGAGGAGGGGGCGGCTACACCTTC
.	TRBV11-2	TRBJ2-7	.	CASSLGSSGYEQYF	TGTGCCAGCAGCTTAGGTAGTAGCGGATACGAGCAGTACTTC
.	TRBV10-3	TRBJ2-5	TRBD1	CAIRPGQGAAGQETQYF	TGTGCCATCAGACCGGGACAGGGGGCGGCGGGCCAAGAGACCCAGTACTTC
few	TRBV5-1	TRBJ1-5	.	CASSPGHSNSNQPQHF	TGCGCCAGCTCGCCAGGGCACTCGAATAGCAATCAGCCCCAGCATTTT
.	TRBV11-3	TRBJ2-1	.	CASSLNRDNEQFF	TGTGCCAGCAGCTTAAATCGGGACAATGAGCAGTTCTTC
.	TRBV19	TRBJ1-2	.	CASSIGNNYGYTF	TGTGCCAGTAGTATCGGGAACAACTATGGCTACACCTTC
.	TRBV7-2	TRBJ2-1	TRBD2	CASSFLAGGLYNEQFF	TGTGCCAGCAGCTTCCTAGCGGGAGGCTTATACAATGAGCAGTTCTTC
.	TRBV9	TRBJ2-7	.	CASSVGIGGSYEQYF	TGTGCCAGCAGCGTAGGCATTGGGGGCTCTTACGAGCAGTACTTC